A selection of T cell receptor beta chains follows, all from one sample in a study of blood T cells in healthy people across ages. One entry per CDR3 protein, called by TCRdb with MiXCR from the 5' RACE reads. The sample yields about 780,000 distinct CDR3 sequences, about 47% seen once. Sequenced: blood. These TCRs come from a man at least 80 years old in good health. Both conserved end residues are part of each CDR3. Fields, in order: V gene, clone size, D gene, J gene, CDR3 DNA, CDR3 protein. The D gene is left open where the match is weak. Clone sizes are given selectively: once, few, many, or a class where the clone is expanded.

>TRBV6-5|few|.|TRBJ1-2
TGTGCCAGCAGTCTCAGGTGGGGGGAAGGCTACACCTTC
CASSLRWGEGYTF
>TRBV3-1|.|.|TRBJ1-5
TGTGCCAGCAGCCATACTCCGGGGGCGCGGCCCCAGCATTTT
CASSHTPGARPQHF
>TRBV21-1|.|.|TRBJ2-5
TGTGCCAGCAGCAAAGGGTCAGTATTAGAGACCCAGTACTTC
CASSKGSVLETQYF
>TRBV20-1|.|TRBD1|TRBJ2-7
TGCAGTGCGTCTGAGGGACAGCAGGAAGGGGACGAGCAGTACTTC
CSASEGQQEGDEQYF
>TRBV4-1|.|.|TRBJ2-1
TGCGCCAGCAGCCAGCGGGTCAACCCCAATGAGCAGTTCTTC
CASSQRVNPNEQFF
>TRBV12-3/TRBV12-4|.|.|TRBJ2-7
TGTGCCAGCAGTCTAATGACCACCTCCGAGCAGTACTTC
CASSLMTTSEQYF
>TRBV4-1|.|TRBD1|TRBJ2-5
TGCGCCAGCAGCCACACCCTGGGACAGCTCCAAGAGACCCAGTACTTC
CASSHTLGQLQETQYF
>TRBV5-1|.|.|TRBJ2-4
TGCGCCAGCAGCTTGGAAGGTTCGGGGCTAGCCAAAAACATTCAGTACTTC
CASSLEGSGLAKNIQYF
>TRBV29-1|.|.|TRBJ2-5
TGCAGCGTTGAATGGGGGACCCAGTACTTC
CSVEWGTQYF
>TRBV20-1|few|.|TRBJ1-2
TGCAGTGCTAGTCTCGGGAATTCTAACTATGGCTACACCTTC
CSASLGNSNYGYTF
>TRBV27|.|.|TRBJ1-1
TGTGCCAGCAGTTTATCGCGTTGGGACCCGAACACTGAAGCTTTCTTT
CASSLSRWDPNTEAFF
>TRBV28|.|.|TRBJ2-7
TGTGCCAGCATGACGGTGGGAAGCTCCTACGAGCAGTACTTC
CASMTVGSSYEQYF
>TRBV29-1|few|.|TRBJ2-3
TGCAGCGTTGAACCCAGCACAGAGACGCAGTATTTT
CSVEPSTETQYF